These 4 T cell receptor beta chains originate from one sample sequenced in a study of cytomegalovirus exposure and HLA in healthy donors. The primer mix had 60 Vbeta and 13 Jbeta primers. This table comes from immunoSEQ multiplex PCR, and its TCRdb copy is limited to in-frame clones, with some not included. This listing includes fewer than 150,000 clones. Sequencing input: PBMCs. The receptors here all came from a man between 40 and 49 years old in good health and CMV-seronegative.

This sequence joins TRBV27 and TRBJ2-7, with D perhaps matching TRBD1 (6 bases). The CDR3 runs 13 residues. Per the germline V gene, CDR1 is MNHEY and CDR2 is SMNVEV (reference sequence). Trimming left V 5 bases short and J 5 bases short, with 13 bases between. CDR3 in DNA: TGTGCCAGCAGTCCAAGACCAGGGGACGAGCAGTACTTC. This translates into CASSPRPGDEQYF.

The genes are TRBV11-2 and TRBJ2-3, with TRBD2 matching over 8 bases. V was pared by 0 bases and J by 1 base, with 6 bases of the junction left unmatched. Germline assignment: CDR1 SGHAT and CDR2 FQNNGV. This CDR3 contains 17 residues. The CDR3 is CASSLDRLAGRTDTQYF. The DNA for the CDR3 is TGTGCCAGCAGCTTAGATCGGCTAGCGGGCCGCACAGATACGCAGTATTTT.

The gene calls are TRBV11-3 and TRBJ2-7, with D tentatively TRBD1 (6 bases). The CDR3 spans 14 residues. Per the germline V gene, CDR1 is SGHNT and CDR2 is YENEEA. V was pared by 3 bases and J by 2 bases, with 11 bases between. The CDR3 sequence: CASSLGSGAYEQYF. CDR3 sequence (DNA): TGTGCCAGCAGCTTGGGTTCAGGGGCCTACGAGCAGTACTTC.

The V gene is TRBV6-5, the J gene TRBJ1-1; no clear D gene. From germline, CDR1 is MNHEY and CDR2 SVGAGI. The V and J ends lost 5 bases and 4 bases respectively, with 8 bases between them. The CDR3 has 12 amino acids. CDR3 sequence (DNA): TGTGCCAGCAGTCCTCCCCCCACTGAAGCTTTCTTT. This codes for CASSPPPTEAFF.